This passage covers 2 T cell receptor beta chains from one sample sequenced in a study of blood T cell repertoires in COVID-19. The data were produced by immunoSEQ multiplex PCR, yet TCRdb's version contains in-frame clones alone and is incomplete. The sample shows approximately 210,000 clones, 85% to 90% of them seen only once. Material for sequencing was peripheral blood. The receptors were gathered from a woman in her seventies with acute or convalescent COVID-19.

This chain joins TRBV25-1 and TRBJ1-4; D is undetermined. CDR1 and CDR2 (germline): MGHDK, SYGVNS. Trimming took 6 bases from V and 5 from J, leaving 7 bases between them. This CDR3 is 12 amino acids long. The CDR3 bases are TGTGCCAGCAGACAGATGAATGAAAAACTGTTTTTT. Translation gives CASRQMNEKLFF.

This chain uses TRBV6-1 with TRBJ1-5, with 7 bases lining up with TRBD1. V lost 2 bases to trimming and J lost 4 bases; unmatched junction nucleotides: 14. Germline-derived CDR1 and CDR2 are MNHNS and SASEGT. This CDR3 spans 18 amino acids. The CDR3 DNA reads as TGTGCCAGCAGTGAACAGGAGAGGGGGCTAGTAATAAATCAGCCCCAGCATTTT. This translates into CASSEQERGLVINQPQHF.